The text below deals with one T cell receptor (beta chain). This entry comes from a study of CD4+ T cells in melanoma. Clones were sequenced by immunoSEQ multiplex PCR, and TCRdb holds only the in-frame ones, with some missing. The sample holds 40,000 to 50,000 clones, roughly 89% seen once. The germline V gene encodes CDR1 LGHNA and CDR2 YSLEER. The CDR3 is made up of 14 amino acids. Trimming shortened V by 0 bases and J by 2 bases, and 7 bases separated the two germline ends. The TCR comes from a human donor with melanoma. Sequenced material: peripheral blood. This sequence joins TRBV4-3 and TRBJ1-2; D gene unclear. The CDR3 sequence is CASSQEPGNYGYTF. Here the CDR3 DNA reads TGCGCCAGCAGCCAAGAGCCGGGAAACTATGGCTACACCTTC.